Listed here is a single T cell receptor beta chain. It has no known antigen specificity. No base-level quality is on record; no much larger clone is a single base apart. In Seattle, one collaborating source enrolled patients while the infection was active and tracked those patients longitudinally over the course of disease. Each collaborating institution followed its own protocols to collect whole blood in K2EDTA tubes. For TCRbeta analysis, collaborator samples were shipped as frozen whole blood, as isolated PBMCs, or as DNA extracted from either sample type. TCRbeta CDR3 regions were amplified from genomic DNA by means of the immunoSEQ Assay, a bias-controlled multiplex PCR. The authors' analysis ran thus. The number of nucleated cells in each sample was estimated from the amplification of reference gene primers within the assay. Sequence reads were collapsed and filtered to measure the absolute abundance of every unique TCRbeta CDR3 rearrangement. For each sample, productive Simpson clonality was calculated as the square root of Simpson's diversity index across productive rearrangements. TCRdb's version of the immuneACCESS table is confined to in-frame rearrangements and falls short of the full clone set. An unresolved V gene accounts for under half of the shortfall where checked; the remainder is of unknown origin. V and J calls and clone size follow that table, whereas D and trimming were derived from the DNA. The sample contains approximately 300,000 clones, approximately 90% of them found a single time. The ten biggest clones cover over 5% of the sample.

The sample comes from a study of blood T cell repertoires in COVID-19 (TCRdb year 2020). Regarding the research as a whole: Collaborator samples came from the United States, Italy and Spain and covered acute and convalescent phases of COVID-19. The prospective study material was composed of cDNA or gDNA derived from T cells, B-cell-depleted T cells, or PBMCs. The dataset comprised deeply sampled blood TCRbeta repertoires from subjects exposed to, actively infected with, or recovered from COVID-19. The repertoires were released in a freely available public database meant as a resource for research on the immune response to SARS-CoV-2. Samples came from the ongoing ImmuneRACE study (first 160 participants) plus 1,254 subjects from 6 global collaborators. A de-identified subject ID, COVID-19 status, age in years and sex were almost always included in the sample metadata. HLA class I and class II types, where available, came from metadata supplied by the sample provider rather than from assay-based typing. Study-wide conclusions, independent of this receptor: Clinical and demographic metadata were provided uncurated, with the amount varying by source and participant.

This receptor was taken from a woman aged 50 to 65 with COVID-19, enrolled during active disease. Sequencing was carried out using peripheral blood.

The CDR3 reads CASSSSERGVRETQYF. The DNA sequence is given as TGTGCCAGCAGTTCCTCCGAACGCGGGGTTAGGGAGACCCAGTACTTC. This chain is built from TRBV7-6 and TRBJ2-5; 6 matching bases give a weak D call of TRBD2. Trimming costs V 6 bases and J 5 bases, and their ends lie 22 bases apart. CDR1 is given as SGHVS and CDR2 as FNYEAQ, both from the germline V gene. Including cysteine and phenylalanine, the CDR3 has 16 amino acids. Only the CDR3 DNA stays, 48 bases, in frame from base 1.